These 7 T cell receptor beta chains were sequenced from one sample in a study of vaccination and CD4 T cells after COVID-19 (dated by TCRdb to 2021 to 2024). These receptors' targets are unknown. The sample's treatment or condition label, decoded: roughly 11-day PBMC culture with coronavirus spike peptide pools or control peptides (ViraFEST assay). To prepare the library, PCR was applied. Sequencer: Illumina iSeq 100. DNA from cultured CD4+ T cells underwent TCR sequencing with the Oncomine TCR Beta short-read assay at the Johns Hopkins FTIC core. The public reads were reprocessed in TCRdb via fastp at Q25 and MiXCR, keeping in-frame beta chains. Rows are unified per CDR3 protein, each entry keeping the most common DNA and genes. The sample contains nearly 15,000 distinct CDR3 sequences, approximately 26% of them found a single time. Roughly a quarter of the sample rests with the top ten. Material for sequencing was cultured CD4+ T cells from blood. These receptors all stem from a human donor with COVID-19.

The chain joins TRBV2 to TRBJ2-7; 11 bases are a match to TRBD2. Germline V gives CDR1 SNHLY, CDR2 FYNNEI. Trimming cost V 6 bases and J 6 bases; bases outside gene matches: 7. This CDR3 has 14 amino acids. CDR3 DNA sequence: TGTGCCAGCAGGTCTAGCGGGGGGCTTTTCGAGCAGTACTTC. Amino acids: CASRSSGGLFEQYF.

V gene TRBV20-1 combines with J gene TRBJ1-1, with 10 positions matching TRBD1. With 4 bases clipped from V and 11 bases from J, the junction kept 13 bases outside the gene matches. Per germline, CDR1 DFQATT and CDR2 SNEGSKA (reference sequence). The CDR3 extends over 14 amino acids. CDR3 nucleotides: TGCAGTGCTACGGAAAAGGGACAGGGGATGGGGGCTTTCTTT. Amino acid sequence: CSATEKGQGMGAFF.

V is TRBV15 and J is TRBJ1-1; D uncertain. The CDR3 consists of 17 residues. V lost 0 bases and J 0 bases, leaving 14 bases between the germline ends. Germline assignment: CDR1 LNHNV and CDR2 YYDKDF (reference sequence). The CDR3 loop reads CATSRDGLSFMNTEAFF. Written as DNA, the CDR3 is TGTGCCACCAGCAGAGATGGACTGTCCTTCATGAACACTGAAGCTTTCTTT.

This clonotype occurred a few times. The chain joins TRBV19 to TRBJ1-5; D remains ambiguous. Trimming stripped 7 bases from V and 0 bases from J, with 16 bases between. Germline assignment: CDR1 LNHDA and CDR2 SQIVND (reference sequence). The CDR3 spans 16 residues. CDR3: CASILRHLYSNQPQHF. The DNA of the CDR3 is TGTGCCAGTATTTTACGGCACCTCTATAGCAATCAGCCCCAGCATTTT. Full variable domain (missing parts from reference TRBV19 and TRBJ1-5): DGGITQSPKYLFRKEGQNVTLSCEQNLNHDAMYWYRQDPGQGLRLIYYSQIVNDFQKGDIAEGYSVSREKKESFPLTVTSAQKNPTAFYLCASILRHLYSNQPQHFGDGTRLSIL.

V and J are TRBV19 and TRBJ2-4, with TRBD2 identical over 8 bases. This CDR3 is 18 amino acids long. Germline CDR1 reads LNHDA; CDR2 reads SQIVND (reference sequence). The ends lost 6 bases at V and 1 base at J; junction bases unmatched: 14. CDR3 DNA sequence: TGTGCCAGTAGCCCGCCCCCTTTAGCGGGGAGCGCCAAAAACATTCAGTACTTC. This translates into CASSPPPLAGSAKNIQYF. The variable domain in full, with the rest retrieved from reference TRBV19 and TRBJ2-4, is DGGITQSPKYLFRKEGQNVTLSCEQNLNHDAMYWYRQDPGQGLRLIYYSQIVNDFQKGDIAEGYSVSREKKESFPLTVTSAQKNPTAFYLCASSPPPLAGSAKNIQYFGAGTRLSVL.

This clonotype was picked up a small number of times. The chain is built from TRBV12-3 or TRBV12-4 and TRBJ2-5; the D gene could be TRBD1 or TRBD2 (6 bases each). The V gene lost 10 bases and the J gene lost 5 bases, with 14 bases spanning the gap. The length of the CDR3 is 12 residues. CDR3 amino acids: CATEGGGETQYF. For the CDR3, the DNA is TGTGCCACAGAAGGAGGGGGGGAGACCCAGTACTTC.

The chain employs TRBV7-9 and TRBJ1-6, with D uncertain. V lost 1 base to trimming and J lost 4 bases, with 5 bases between them. The CDR3 extends over 14 amino acids. Germline V gene data show CDR1 as SEHNR and CDR2 as FQNEAQ (reference sequence). This CDR3 is CASSLEQYNSPLHF. In DNA form, the CDR3 reads TGTGCCAGCAGCTTAGAACAGTATAATTCACCCCTCCACTTT.